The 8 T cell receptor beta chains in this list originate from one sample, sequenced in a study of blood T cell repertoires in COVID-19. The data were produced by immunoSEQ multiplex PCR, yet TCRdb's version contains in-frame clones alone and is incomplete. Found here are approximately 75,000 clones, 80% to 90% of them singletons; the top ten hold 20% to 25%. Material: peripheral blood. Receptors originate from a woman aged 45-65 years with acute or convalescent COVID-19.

The CDR3 region has the DNA TGTGCCATCAGTCCATTAGCTGAAGAGCAGTACTTC. Amino acid sequence: CAISPLAEEQYF. The chain links TRBV10-3 to TRBJ2-7; D remains ambiguous. CDR1 is ENHRY, CDR2 SYGVKD, per germline. The CDR3 consists of 12 residues. With 5 bases removed from V and 7 bases from J, the gap between germline ends came to 12 bases.

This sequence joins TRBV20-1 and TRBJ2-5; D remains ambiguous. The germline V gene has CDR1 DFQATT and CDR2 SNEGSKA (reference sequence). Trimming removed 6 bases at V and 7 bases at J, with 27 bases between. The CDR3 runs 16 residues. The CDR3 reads CSASEIGSGPEGTQYF. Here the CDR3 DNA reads TGCAGTGCAAGTGAAATAGGCAGTGGGCCTGAAGGGACCCAGTACTTC.

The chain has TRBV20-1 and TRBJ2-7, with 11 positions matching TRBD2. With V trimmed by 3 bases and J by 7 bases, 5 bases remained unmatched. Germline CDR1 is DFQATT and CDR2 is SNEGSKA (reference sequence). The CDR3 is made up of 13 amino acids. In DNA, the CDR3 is TGCAGTGCTAGTATTAGCGGGAGGGGAGAGCAGTACTTC. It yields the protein CSASISGRGEQYF.

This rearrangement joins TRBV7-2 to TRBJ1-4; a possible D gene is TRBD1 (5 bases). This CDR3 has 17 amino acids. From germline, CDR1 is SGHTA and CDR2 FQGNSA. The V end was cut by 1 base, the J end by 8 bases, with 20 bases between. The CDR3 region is CASSLEGGRGTREKLFF. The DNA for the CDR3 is TGTGCCAGCAGCTTAGAGGGAGGGAGAGGGACCCGCGAAAAACTGTTTTTT. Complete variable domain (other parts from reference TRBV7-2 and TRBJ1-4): GAGVSQSPSNKVTEKGKDVELRCDPISGHTALYWYRQSLGQGLEFLIYFQGNSAPDKSGLPSDRFSAERTGGSVSTLTIQRTQQEDSAVYLCASSLEGGRGTREKLFFGSGTQLSVL.

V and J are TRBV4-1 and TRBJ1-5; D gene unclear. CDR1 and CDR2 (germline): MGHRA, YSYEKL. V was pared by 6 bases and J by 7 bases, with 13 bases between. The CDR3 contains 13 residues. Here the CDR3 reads CASSRPGSQPQHF. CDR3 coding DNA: TGCGCCAGCAGTCGTCCCGGGTCACAGCCCCAGCATTTT.

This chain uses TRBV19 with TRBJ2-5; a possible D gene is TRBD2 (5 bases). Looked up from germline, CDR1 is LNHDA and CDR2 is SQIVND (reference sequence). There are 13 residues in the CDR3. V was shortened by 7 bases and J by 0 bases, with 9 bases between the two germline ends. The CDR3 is CASMGSNQETQYF. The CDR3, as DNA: TGTGCCAGTATGGGGAGCAACCAAGAGACCCAGTACTTC.

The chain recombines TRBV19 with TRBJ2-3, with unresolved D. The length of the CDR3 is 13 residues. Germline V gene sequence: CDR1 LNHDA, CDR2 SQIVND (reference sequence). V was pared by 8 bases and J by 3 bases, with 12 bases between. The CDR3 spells CASRQAWTDTQYF. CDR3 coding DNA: TGTGCCAGTCGGCAGGCTTGGACAGATACGCAGTATTTT.

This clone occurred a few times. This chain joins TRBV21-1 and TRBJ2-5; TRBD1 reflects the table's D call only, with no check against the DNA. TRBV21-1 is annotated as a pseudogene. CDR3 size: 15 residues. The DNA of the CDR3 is TGTGCCAGCAGCGGACGGGACAGGGAAGAAGAGACCCAGTACTTC. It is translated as CASSGRDREEETQYF.